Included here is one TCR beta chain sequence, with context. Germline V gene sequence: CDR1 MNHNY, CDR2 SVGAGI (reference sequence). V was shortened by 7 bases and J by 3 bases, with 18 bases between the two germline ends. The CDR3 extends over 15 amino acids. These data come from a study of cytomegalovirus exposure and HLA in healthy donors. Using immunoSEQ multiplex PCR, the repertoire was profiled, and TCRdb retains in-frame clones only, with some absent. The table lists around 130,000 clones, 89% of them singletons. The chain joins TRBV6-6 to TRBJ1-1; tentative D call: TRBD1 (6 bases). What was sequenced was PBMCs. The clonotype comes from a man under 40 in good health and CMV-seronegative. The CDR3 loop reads CASTPGGGRDTEAFF. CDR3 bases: TGTGCCAGCACCCCGGGGGGGGGCCGGGACACTGAAGCTTTCTTT.